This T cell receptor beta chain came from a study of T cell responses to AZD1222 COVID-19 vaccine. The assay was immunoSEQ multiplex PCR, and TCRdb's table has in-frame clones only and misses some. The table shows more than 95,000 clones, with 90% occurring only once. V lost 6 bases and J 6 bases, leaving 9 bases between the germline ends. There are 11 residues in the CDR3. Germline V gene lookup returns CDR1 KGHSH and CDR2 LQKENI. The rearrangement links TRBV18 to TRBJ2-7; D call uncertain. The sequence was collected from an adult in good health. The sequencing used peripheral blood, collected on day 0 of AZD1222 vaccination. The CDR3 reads CASSPTGEQYF. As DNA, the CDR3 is TGTGCCAGCTCCCCGACTGGCGAGCAGTACTTC.